The entry below gives a single T cell receptor beta chain sequence along with its context. Its antigen is as yet unknown. Sorting based on CD45RO/CCR7/CD25/CD127/CD95/CD27 separated CD4+ naive, central memory, regulatory and stem cell-like memory cells. The V and J ends lost 3 bases and 0 bases respectively, with 9 bases between them. The CDR3 has 14 amino acids. CDR1 and CDR2 (germline): SNHLY, FYNNEI. The sample is drawn from a study of beta chain features in type 1 diabetes. Study results and limitations: Comparison showed that naive, central memory and Treg TCRB repertoires appeared more similar among patients than among healthy donors. PCR could preferentially amplify shorter templates, alike in patients and controls. Shortening that was moderate but significant affected the TCRB CDR3s of Type 1 diabetes patients in all four CD4+ subsets.

Expressed TCRB transcripts got sequenced, as all isolated RNA was reverse transcribed. The protocol was immunoSEQ multiplex PCR, while the TCRdb copy is restricted to in-frame clones and leaves out a portion. Among around 140,000 clones, about 13% were seen once, and the ten largest hold 1.3%. This chain connects TRBV2 to TRBJ2-7; unclear D gene. Material for sequencing was central memory CD4+ T cells from blood. The source is a young man with type 1 diabetes. CDR3 in amino acids: CASSDGWGSYEQYF. CDR3 DNA sequence: TGTGCCAGCAGTGATGGGTGGGGCTCCTACGAGCAGTACTTC.